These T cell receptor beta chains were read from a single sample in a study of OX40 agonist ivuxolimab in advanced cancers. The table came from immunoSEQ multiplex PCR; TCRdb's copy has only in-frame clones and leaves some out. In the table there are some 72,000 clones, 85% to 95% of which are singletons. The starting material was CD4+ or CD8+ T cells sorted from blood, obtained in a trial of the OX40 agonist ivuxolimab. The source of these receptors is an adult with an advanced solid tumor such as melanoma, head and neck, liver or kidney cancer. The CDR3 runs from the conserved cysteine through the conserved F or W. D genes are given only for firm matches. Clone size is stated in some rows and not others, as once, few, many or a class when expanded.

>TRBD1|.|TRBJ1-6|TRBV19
CASRAVTGGKSPLHF
TGTGCCAGTAGGGCGGTGACAGGGGGCAAGTCACCCCTCCACTTT
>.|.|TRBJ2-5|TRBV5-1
CASSLDGTSQETQYF
TGCGCCAGCAGCTTGGATGGCACTAGCCAAGAGACCCAGTACTTC
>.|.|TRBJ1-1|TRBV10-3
CAISDGGWDTEAFF
TGTGCCATCAGTGACGGGGGGTGGGACACTGAAGCTTTCTTT
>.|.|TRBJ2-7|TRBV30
CAWSFPGVRPYEQYF
TGTGCCTGGAGTTTCCCGGGCGTAAGGCCTTACGAGCAGTACTTC
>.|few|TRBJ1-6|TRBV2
CASSVDGMGRLGRSSYNSPLHF
TGTGCCAGCAGCGTTGACGGGATGGGTCGCTTGGGGAGAAGCTCCTATAATTCACCCCTCCACTTT
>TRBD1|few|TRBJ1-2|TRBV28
CASSWGQGYGYTF
TGTGCCAGCAGCTGGGGACAGGGCTATGGCTACACCTTC
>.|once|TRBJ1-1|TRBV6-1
CASKSEGWGTEAFF
TGTGCCAGCAAATCAGAGGGGTGGGGCACTGAAGCTTTCTTT
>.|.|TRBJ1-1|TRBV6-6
CASLDTLNTEAFF
TGTGCCAGCTTGGACACCTTGAACACTGAAGCTTTCTTT
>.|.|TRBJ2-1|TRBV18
CASSPSFDRTYNEQFF
TGTGCCAGCTCACCGTCTTTCGACAGAACCTACAATGAGCAGTTCTTC
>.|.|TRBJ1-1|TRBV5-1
CASSPRGYNTEAFF
TGCGCCAGCAGCCCCAGAGGATACAACACTGAAGCTTTCTTT
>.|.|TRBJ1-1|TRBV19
CASSSQQGTEAFF
TGTGCCAGTAGTAGTCAACAGGGAACTGAAGCTTTCTTT
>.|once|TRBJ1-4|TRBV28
CASSLVQGRKLFF
TGTGCCAGCAGTTTGGTACAGGGTCGAAAACTGTTTTTT
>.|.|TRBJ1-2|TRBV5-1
CASSPGRTHYGYTF
TGCGCCAGCAGCCCTGGACGGACCCACTATGGCTACACCTTC
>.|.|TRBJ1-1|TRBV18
CASSPGGDVYTEAFF
TGTGCCAGCTCACCAGGGGGGGACGTATATACTGAAGCTTTCTTT
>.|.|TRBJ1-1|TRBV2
CATMVGGPNTEAFF
TGTGCCACCATGGTGGGGGGGCCGAACACTGAAGCTTTCTTT
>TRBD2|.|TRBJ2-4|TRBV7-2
CASSLASRGDKNIQYF
TGTGCCAGCAGCTTAGCGTCACGGGGGGACAAAAACATTCAGTACTTC
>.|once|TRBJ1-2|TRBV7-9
CASSYQGEIGGYTF
TGTGCCAGCAGCTATCAGGGTGAGATTGGTGGCTACACCTTC
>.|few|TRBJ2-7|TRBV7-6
CASSLAGHEQYF
TGTGCCAGCAGCTTAGCTGGGCACGAGCAGTACTTC
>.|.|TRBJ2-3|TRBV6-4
CASSEVRGDTQYF
TGTGCCAGCAGTGAAGTCCGGGGTGATACGCAGTATTTT
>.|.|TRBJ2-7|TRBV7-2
CASSPGLSLGQYF
TGTGCCAGCAGCCCGGGGCTGAGTCTAGGACAGTACTTC
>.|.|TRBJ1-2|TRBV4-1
CASSQSPPYGYTF
TGCGCCAGCAGCCAATCCCCTCCTTATGGCTACACCTTC
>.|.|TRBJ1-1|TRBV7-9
CASSLEERAFF
TGTGCCAGCAGCTTAGAAGAGCGAGCTTTCTTT
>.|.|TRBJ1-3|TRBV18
CASSPPGIPSGNTIYF
TGTGCCAGCTCACCCCCAGGGATCCCCTCTGGAAACACCATATATTTT
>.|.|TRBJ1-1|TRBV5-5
CASSLGHPFWTEAFF
TGTGCCAGCAGCTTGGGCCACCCATTTTGGACTGAAGCTTTCTTT
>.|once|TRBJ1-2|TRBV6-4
CASSREVWNLGYTF
TGTGCCAGCAGTCGAGAAGTGTGGAACCTCGGCTACACCTTC
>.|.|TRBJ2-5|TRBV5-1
CASSLGLQETQYF
TGCGCCAGCAGCTTGGGGCTGCAAGAGACCCAGTACTTC
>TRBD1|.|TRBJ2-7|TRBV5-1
CASSPGTAIYEQYF
TGCGCCAGCAGCCCCGGGACAGCTATCTACGAGCAGTACTTC
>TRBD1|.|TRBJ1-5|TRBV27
CASSPYLDRVRNLYQPQHF
TGTGCCAGCAGTCCCTACTTGGACAGGGTGCGCAACTTATATCAGCCCCAGCATTTT
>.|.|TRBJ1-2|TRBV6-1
CASSPVGTDGYTF
TGTGCCAGCAGCCCGGTCGGGACCGATGGCTACACCTTC
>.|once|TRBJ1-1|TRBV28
CASSSRVTEAFF
TGTGCCAGCAGCAGCAGGGTCACTGAAGCTTTCTTT
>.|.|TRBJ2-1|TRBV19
CASSPLGSTYNEQFF
TGTGCCAGTAGCCCACTGGGATCGACCTACAATGAGCAGTTCTTC
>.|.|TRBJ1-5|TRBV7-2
CASSPSWGSNQPQHF
TGTGCCAGCAGCCCCAGCTGGGGTAGCAATCAGCCCCAGCATTTT
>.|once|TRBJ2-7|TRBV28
CASSLSGPSSYEQYF
TGTGCCAGCAGTCTTAGCGGCCCCAGCTCCTACGAGCAGTACTTC
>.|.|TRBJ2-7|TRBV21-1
CATLAGVSYEQYF
TGTGCCACCCTAGCGGGGGTCAGTTACGAGCAGTACTTC
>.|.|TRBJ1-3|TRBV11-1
CASTTKSGGNTIYF
TGTGCCAGCACTACCAAAAGCGGGGGAAACACCATATATTTT
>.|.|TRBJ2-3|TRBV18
CASSSFTDTQYF
TGTGCCAGCTCATCTTTCACAGATACGCAGTATTTT
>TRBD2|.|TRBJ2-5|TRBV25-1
CATGLAGRETQYF
TGTGCCACGGGACTAGCGGGGAGAGAGACCCAGTACTTC
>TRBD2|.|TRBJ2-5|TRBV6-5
CAALGGEGETQYF
TGTGCCGCCCTAGGTGGGGAGGGGGAGACCCAGTACTTC
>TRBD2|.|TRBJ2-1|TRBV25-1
CASSELASGYNEQFF
TGTGCCAGCAGTGAATTGGCTAGCGGCTACAATGAGCAGTTCTTC
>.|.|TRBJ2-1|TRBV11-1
CASSSRSSYNEQFF
TGTGCCAGCAGCTCCCGTAGCTCCTACAATGAGCAGTTCTTC
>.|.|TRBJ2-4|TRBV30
CAWGGQNIQYF
TGTGCCTGGGGGGGACAAAACATTCAGTACTTC
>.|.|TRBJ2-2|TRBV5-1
CASSQAGELFF
TGCGCCAGCAGCCAAGCCGGGGAGCTGTTTTTT
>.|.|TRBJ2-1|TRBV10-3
CAISDDLGAHEQFF
TGTGCCATCAGTGATGACCTTGGGGCCCATGAGCAGTTCTTC
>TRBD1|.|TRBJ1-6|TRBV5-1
CASRPTGGSWNSPLHF
TGCGCCAGCAGGCCGACAGGGGGATCGTGGAATTCACCCCTCCACTTT
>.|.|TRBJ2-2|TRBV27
CASSFRRGDDTGELFF
TGTGCCAGCAGTTTCCGGCGCGGGGATGACACCGGGGAGCTGTTTTTT
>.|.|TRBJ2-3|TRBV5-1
CASSLDLRSTDTQYF
TGCGCCAGCAGCTTGGATTTGCGGAGCACAGATACGCAGTATTTT